These 16 T cell receptor beta chains share one sample of origin, sequenced in a study of CD8 T cells in Susac syndrome. cDNA came from around 0.54 to 1 ug RNA primed by random hexamers. TCRdb reprocessed the immunoSEQ multiplex PCR reads via MiXCR and lists one record per CDR3 protein. The profile covers roughly 150,000 distinct CDR3 sequences, with around 96% appearing a single time and 0.16% taken by the ten largest. Sequenced: CD4+ T cells from PBMCs. The source of these receptors is a human donor with Susac syndrome.

J is TRBJ1-2 and V is TRBV19; 7 bases are shared with TRBD1. V lost 3 bases and J lost 2; bases outside the gene matches: 3. The CDR3 loop spans 14 amino acids. The germline gives CDR1 LNHDA, CDR2 SQIVND (reference sequence). CDR3 nucleotides: TGTGCCAGTAGTATCGGACAGGTGAACTATGGCTACACCTTC. Its translation is CASSIGQVNYGYTF.

This chain links TRBV24-1 with TRBJ2-6; D unclear. The V gene's germline CDR1 is KGHDR and CDR2 SFDVKD. The CDR3 totals 14 residues. V shed 4 bases and J shed 1 base, with 4 bases lying between them. The CDR3 here is CATSEGSGANVLTF. The CDR3 bases are TGTGCCACCAGTGAAGGGTCTGGGGCCAACGTCCTGACTTTC.

This clonotype was detected only once. The gene calls are TRBV12-3 or TRBV12-4 and TRBJ2-7; no clear D gene. Trimming took 2 bases from V and 0 from J, leaving 11 bases between them. This CDR3 region has 15 residues. Here the CDR3 reads CASSLRVASSYEQYF. CDR3 DNA sequence: TGTGCCAGCAGTTTACGAGTCGCCAGCTCCTACGAGCAGTACTTC.

The rearrangement joins TRBV5-1 to TRBJ2-5; D is possibly TRBD1 (5 bases). With 0 bases removed from V and 5 bases from J, the gap between germline ends came to 11 bases. This CDR3 is built from 14 residues. CDR1 is SGHRS, CDR2 YFSETQ, per germline. This chain's CDR3 is CASSLAGMEETQYF. For the CDR3, the DNA is TGCGCCAGCAGCTTGGCAGGGATGGAGGAGACCCAGTACTTC.

J is TRBJ2-5 and V is TRBV20-1; D possibly corresponds to TRBD2 (6 bases). Germline V gene data show CDR1 as DFQATT and CDR2 as SNEGSKA (reference sequence). This CDR3 comprises 14 residues. Between the trimmed V and J ends, which lost 3 bases and 7 bases, there was a span of 18 bases. The CDR3 is CSASQAARGGTQYF. The CDR3, as DNA: TGCAGTGCTAGTCAGGCAGCCCGGGGAGGGACCCAGTACTTC.

The chain carries TRBV20-1 and TRBJ2-3; no definite D call. From germline, CDR1 is DFQATT and CDR2 SNEGSKA (reference sequence). The CDR3 runs to 15 residues. V lost 2 bases to trimming and J lost 4 bases, with 16 bases between them. CDR3 bases: TGCAGTGCTAGATCAATCTTCGGAGATCCAGATACGCAGTATTTT. Amino acid sequence: CSARSIFGDPDTQYF.

This clonotype was recorded only once. The chain joins TRBV12-3 or TRBV12-4 to TRBJ1-6; D unresolved. CDR3 length: 14 residues. The germline V and J ends were trimmed by 6 bases and 6 bases, with 12 bases remaining between them. The chain's CDR3 is CASRTRLGNSPLHF. The CDR3 DNA reads TGTGCCAGCAGAACCCGACTGGGTAATTCACCCCTCCACTTT.

As to this clonotype: At one end, the junction sequence differs from germline, possibly due to a read error. The V call is TRBV20-1, the J call TRBJ2-1; TRBD1 is a possible D gene (5 bases). CDR3 length: 11 amino acids. Germline loops: CDR1 DFQATT, CDR2 SNEGSKA (reference sequence). CDR3 DNA: TGCAGTGCTGGAGACAGCCCTGAGCAGTTCTTC. It translates to CSAGDSPEQFF.

The rearrangement joins TRBV7-8 to TRBJ2-3, with TRBD2 matching 7 bases. J was trimmed by 2 bases and V by 7 bases; bases with no gene match: 9. Germline assignment: CDR1 SGHVS and CDR2 FQNEAQ. The CDR3 runs 15 residues. CDR3 sequence reads: CASIHSGGNTDTQYF. The CDR3 DNA reads as TGTGCCAGCATCCATTCGGGGGGAAACACAGATACGCAGTATTTT. Full variable domain (rest looked up from reference TRBV7-8 and TRBJ2-3): GAGVSQSPRYKVAKRGQDVALRCDPISGHVSLFWYQQALGQGPEFLTYFQNEAQLDKSGLPSDRFFAERPEGSVSTLKIQRTQQEDSAVYLCASIHSGGNTDTQYFGPGTRLTVL.

The chain is built from TRBV15 and TRBJ2-3, with 14 bases matching TRBD2. Per germline, CDR1 LNHNV and CDR2 YYDKDF (reference sequence). The CDR3 is 16 amino acids. The J segment lost 6 bases and the V segment lost 3 bases, leaving 5 bases of the junction unmatched. The DNA for the CDR3 is TGTGCCACCAGCAGTCGACTAGCGGGGGGGCAGGATACGCAGTATTTT. Protein: CATSSRLAGGQDTQYF.

This chain uses TRBV9 with TRBJ2-5; D is unresolved. CDR3 length: 15 residues. V was cut by 0 bases and J by 1 base, with 10 bases left in between. Germline CDR1 and CDR2: SGDLS and YYNGEE. The DNA for the CDR3 is TGTGCCAGCAGCGTAGACGGGCTCCTCCAAGAGACCCAGTACTTC. Translation gives CASSVDGLLQETQYF.

The V and J genes are TRBV3-1 and TRBJ1-6; no firm D call. CDR3 length: 15 residues. The germline CDR1 and CDR2 sequences are LGHDT and YNNKEL (reference sequence). The V and J ends lost 1 base and 6 bases respectively, with 10 bases between them. The CDR3 here is CASSQAPGGNSPLHF. CDR3 coding DNA: TGTGCCAGCAGCCAAGCCCCCGGAGGTAATTCACCCCTCCACTTT.

The chain carries TRBV4-1 and TRBJ2-7, with 8 bases lining up with TRBD1. Germline-derived CDR1 and CDR2 are MGHRA and YSYEKL. The CDR3 length is 13 residues. V was clipped by 6 bases and J by 7 bases; unmatched bases: 8. CDR3 loop: CASRDTGGREQYF. DNA for the CDR3: TGCGCCAGCAGGGATACAGGGGGTAGGGAGCAGTACTTC.

This sequence joins TRBV7-2 and TRBJ2-3, with 9 positions matching TRBD2. V dropped 5 bases and J dropped 2; count of bases not matched to a gene: 11. CDR3 size: 17 residues. Germline CDR1 SGHTA, CDR2 FQGNSA. The CDR3 region has the DNA TGTGCCAGCAGCCCTTACCCAGCGGGGGGTTCCACAGATACGCAGTATTTT. Protein: CASSPYPAGGSTDTQYF.

CDR3 protein: CSVEPGPYGYTF. In nucleotides, the CDR3 is TGCAGCGTTGAACCAGGGCCCTATGGCTACACCTTC. The rearrangement joins TRBV29-1 to TRBJ1-2; perhaps TRBD1 as D (5 bases). Trimming stripped 2 bases from V and 4 bases from J, with 8 bases between. The germline V gene has CDR1 SQVTM and CDR2 ANQGSEA. The CDR3 sequence is 12 residues long. The full variable domain, completed using reference TRBV29-1 and TRBJ1-2, is SAVISQKPSRDICQRGTSLTIQCQVDSQVTMMFWYRQQPGQSLTLIATANQGSEATYESGFVIDKFPISRPNLTFSTLTVSNMSPEDSSIYLCSVEPGPYGYTFGSGTRLTVV.

This clonotype occurred a few times. The CDR3 loop is CASSLSALVYEQYF. As DNA, the CDR3 is TGTGCCAGCAGCTTATCGGCCCTGGTCTACGAGCAGTACTTC. This chain uses TRBV7-2 with TRBJ2-7; the D is unclear. The CDR3 is 14 amino acids. In germline, CDR1 is SGHTA, CDR2 FQGNSA. The V gene lost 2 bases and the J gene lost 3 bases, with 11 bases spanning the gap.